These 16 T cell receptor beta chains were all obtained from the same sample, sequenced in a study of T cell responses to AZD1222 COVID-19 vaccine. Libraries were prepared by immunoSEQ multiplex PCR; TCRdb keeps only in-frame clonotypes and omits some of them. In the table there are about 130,000 clones, about nine tenths of which are singletons. Material: peripheral blood, obtained 28 days after the second AZD1222 dose. The source of these receptors is an adult who received the AZD1222 COVID-19 vaccine.

The gene calls are TRBV7-9 and TRBJ1-4; possibly TRBD1 for D (6 bases). CDR3 length equals 19 residues. Germline V gives CDR1 SEHNR, CDR2 FQNEAQ (reference sequence). V gave up 4 bases and J gave up 0 bases, with 21 bases separating them. The CDR3: CASSSKVWGLPTTNEKLFF. The CDR3 DNA reads TGTGCCAGCAGCTCGAAGGTCTGGGGGCTACCCACAACTAATGAAAAACTGTTTTTT.

The chain has TRBV7-9 and TRBJ2-7, with no clear D. The CDR3 loop spans 17 amino acids. CDR1 is SEHNR, CDR2 FQNEAQ, per germline (reference sequence). V lost 0 bases, J lost 0 bases, and 15 bases lay in between. The CDR3 loop reads CASSLAEGLRSSYEQYF. The CDR3, as DNA: TGTGCCAGCAGCTTAGCGGAAGGGCTCAGGAGCTCCTACGAGCAGTACTTC.

The chain combines TRBV9 with TRBJ1-2; a weak D match, TRBD1 (5 bases). The CDR3 has 14 residues. V was pared by 0 bases and J by 8 bases, with 14 bases between. Germline V gene lookup returns CDR1 SGDLS and CDR2 YYNGEE. The CDR3 coding sequence is TGTGCCAGCAGCGTAGGTAGGGGAGAGGAGGGCTACACCTTC. Its protein is CASSVGRGEEGYTF. Filled out from reference TRBV9 and TRBJ1-2, the complete variable domain reads DSGVTQTPKHLITATGQRVTLRCSPRSGDLSVYWYQQSLDQGLQFLIQYYNGEERAKGNILERFSAQQFPDLHSELNLSSLELGDSALYFCASSVGRGEEGYTFGSGTRLTVV.

The rearrangement joins TRBV9 to TRBJ2-7, with unresolved D. Trimming cost V 0 bases and J 5 bases, with 9 bases left between them. There are 13 residues in the CDR3. Germline V gives CDR1 SGDLS, CDR2 YYNGEE. CDR3 nucleotide sequence: TGTGCCAGCAGCGTAGCTGGTAGCAACGAGCAGTACTTC. Protein sequence: CASSVAGSNEQYF.

V is TRBV3-1 (or the pseudogene TRBV3-2) and J is TRBJ2-5, with 14 bases identical to TRBD2. CDR3 length: 18 residues. V shed 4 bases and J 2 bases; nucleotides not matched to a gene: 9. Germline values: CDR1 LGHDT, CDR2 YNNKEL (reference sequence). This CDR3 reads CASSLPRTSGGRQETQYF. The CDR3 bases are TGTGCCAGCAGCCTACCACGGACTAGCGGGGGGAGACAAGAGACCCAGTACTTC.

The chain uses TRBV21-1 and TRBJ2-7; the table's D call TRBD1 went unverified against the DNA. TRBV21-1 is flagged as a pseudogene. This CDR3 region has 19 residues. The CDR3 nucleotides are TGTGCCAGCAGCAAAGGTAAAGGGACAGGGTTGGTTGTACCCTACGAGCAGTACTTC. Protein: CASSKGKGTGLVVPYEQYF.

This chain joins TRBV19 and TRBJ2-7, with 7 bases aligning to TRBD1. The CDR3 is made up of 13 amino acids. Germline loops: CDR1 LNHDA, CDR2 SQIVND (reference sequence). The J segment lost 3 bases and the V segment lost 9 bases, leaving 8 bases of the junction unmatched. The CDR3 region is CASHGQADYEQYF. Written as DNA, the CDR3 is TGTGCCAGCCATGGACAGGCGGACTACGAGCAGTACTTC.

This clone showed up just a few times. The chain uses TRBV5-4 and TRBJ2-5; tentatively, D is TRBD1 or TRBD2 (5 bases each). Germline V lookup: CDR1 SGHNT, CDR2 YYREEE (reference sequence). This CDR3 contains 14 residues. Trimming removed 5 bases at V and 1 base at J, with 12 bases between. CDR3 sequence reads: CASSPPGPQETQYF. The CDR3, as DNA: TGTGCCAGCAGTCCGCCGGGGCCCCAAGAGACCCAGTACTTC.

The J gene is TRBJ2-1, the V gene TRBV4-3, with 10 bases matching TRBD2. CDR1 and CDR2 from the germline V gene are LGHNA and YSLEER. This CDR3 spans 15 amino acids. Unmatched junction bases numbered 3, after V lost 0 bases and J lost 7 bases. The CDR3 DNA follows: TGCGCCAGCAGCCAAGAACCACTAGCGGGGAATGAGCAGTTCTTC. It codes for CASSQEPLAGNEQFF.

The V gene is TRBV21-1, the J gene TRBJ1-6; the D call in the table, TRBD1, was not verified against the DNA. TRBV21-1 is a pseudogene. The CDR3 extends over 16 amino acids. The CDR3 region is CASSNSTGTKNSPLHF. CDR3 nucleotide sequence: TGTGCCAGCAGCAACTCAACCGGGACAAAGAATTCACCCCTCCACTTT.

CDR3 amino acids: CASSRPGTGLNEQFF. CDR3 bases: TGTGCCAGCAGTCGTCCCGGGACAGGGTTGAATGAGCAGTTCTTC. V gene TRBV27 combines with J gene TRBJ2-1; 9 bases line up with TRBD1. Looked up from germline, CDR1 is MNHEY and CDR2 is SMNVEV (reference sequence). The CDR3 runs 15 residues. With V trimmed by 5 bases and J by 7 bases, 9 bases remained unmatched.

V is TRBV10-3 and J is TRBJ1-4; no reliable D call. The CDR3 spans 16 residues. Trimming left V 5 bases short and J 4 bases short, with 17 bases between. Germline V gene sequence: CDR1 ENHRY, CDR2 SYGVKD. This chain's CDR3 is CAISQDPSNNNEKLFF. In DNA, the CDR3 is TGTGCCATCAGTCAGGACCCCTCCAATAATAATGAAAAACTGTTTTTT.

V usage is TRBV4-3 and J usage is TRBJ1-4; weak D call: TRBD1 (5 bases). Germline V gene lookup returns CDR1 LGHNA and CDR2 YSLEER. The CDR3 consists of 16 residues. The V end was cut by 3 bases, the J end by 0 bases, with 11 bases between. Written as DNA, the CDR3 is TGCGCCAGCAGCCACCTCGAGACAGCAACTAATGAAAAACTGTTTTTT. This codes for CASSHLETATNEKLFF.

V is TRBV20-1 and J is TRBJ2-5; 9 bases align to TRBD2. The V gene end was trimmed by 3 bases and the J gene end by 2 bases; junction bases not matched to a gene: 7. The CDR3 totals 15 residues. Per germline, CDR1 DFQATT and CDR2 SNEGSKA (reference sequence). The CDR3 bases are TGCAGTGCTAGTATCCTAGCGGGGCCACAAGAGACCCAGTACTTC. Translated, it gives CSASILAGPQETQYF.

The rearrangement joins TRBV19 to TRBJ1-6; tentatively, D is TRBD1 (5 bases). This CDR3 comprises 14 residues. CDR1 LNHDA and CDR2 SQIVND come from the germline V gene (reference sequence). Trimming stripped 3 bases from V and 9 bases from J, with 12 bases between. The CDR3 DNA follows: TGTGCCAGTAGTATGCAGGGTAGTTTTTCACCCCTCCACTTT. Its translation is CASSMQGSFSPLHF. Using reference TRBV19 and TRBJ1-6 for the parts outside the CDR3, the full variable domain is DGGITQSPKYLFRKEGQNVTLSCEQNLNHDAMYWYRQDPGQGLRLIYYSQIVNDFQKGDIAEGYSVSREKKESFPLTVTSAQKNPTAFYLCASSMQGSFSPLHFGNGTRLTVT.

The chain joins TRBV5-4 to TRBJ1-1, with D maybe TRBD1 (5 bases). From germline, CDR1 is SGHNT and CDR2 YYREEE (reference sequence). Trimming left V 4 bases short and J 4 bases short, with 14 bases between. This CDR3 spans 14 amino acids. The CDR3 nucleotides read TGTGCCAGCAGCCTAGCTACGAGGGGCACTGAAGCTTTCTTT. This encodes CASSLATRGTEAFF. Variable domain in full (rest from reference TRBV5-4 and TRBJ1-1): ETGVTQSPTHLIKTRGQQVTLRCSSQSGHNTVSWYQQALGQGPQFIFQYYREEENGRGNFPPRFSGLQFPNYSSELNVNALELDDSALYLCASSLATRGTEAFFGQGTRLTVV.